The entry that follows covers one T cell receptor beta chain sequence. CDR3 length equals 15 residues. V was cut by 5 bases and J by 0 bases, with 11 bases left in between. The germline gives CDR1 KGHSH, CDR2 LQKENI. How the authors handled the data: Reference gene primer amplification gave estimated nucleated cell counts. Libraries were prepared by immunoSEQ multiplex PCR; TCRdb keeps only in-frame clonotypes and omits some of them. That table is the source of V, J and clone size, and D and trimming were worked out from the DNA. In the table there are 85,000 to 95,000 clones, 75% to 95% of which are singletons. The data stem from a study of blood T cell repertoires in COVID-19. On the study more broadly: PBMCs, B-cell-depleted T cells, or T cells provided the cDNA or gDNA that made up the material.

Input material: peripheral blood. This chain links TRBV18 with TRBJ1-3, with a tentative D call TRBD1 (6 bases). The sequence was collected from a woman between 45 and 60 years old in a cohort sampled during active COVID-19. The CDR3 DNA is TGTGCCAGCTCAATTGACAGGAGCTCTGGAAACACCATATATTTT. Residues: CASSIDRSSGNTIYF.